Following are 17 T cell receptor beta chains from one sample sequenced in a study of blood T cell repertoires in COVID-19. Clones were read by immunoSEQ multiplex PCR, and TCRdb kept only the in-frame ones, dropping some. The profile shows 210,000 or so clones, almost 90% of them singletons. Sequenced material: peripheral blood. These receptors were collected from a man aged 45 to 65 with acute or convalescent COVID-19.

V gene TRBV7-2 combines with J gene TRBJ2-5; D is ambiguous. This CDR3 is 13 amino acids long. Germline values: CDR1 SGHTA, CDR2 FQGNSA. Trimming removed 1 base at V and 4 bases at J, with 7 bases between. In nucleotides, the CDR3 is TGTGCCAGCAGCTTAGTAGTCTCAGAGACCCAGTACTTC. Its translation is CASSLVVSETQYF.

The chain joins TRBV7-2 to TRBJ1-4; D unclear. The CDR3 loop spans 18 amino acids. Germline CDR1 reads SGHTA; CDR2 reads FQGNSA. V was shortened by 5 bases and J by 0 bases, with 19 bases between the two germline ends. CDR3 sequence reads: CASSQLGSGSATNEKLFF. The DNA of the CDR3 is TGTGCCAGCAGCCAGCTCGGGAGTGGCAGCGCAACTAATGAAAAACTGTTTTTT.

J is TRBJ2-5 and V is TRBV10-3; 8 nucleotides align to TRBD2. Per the germline V gene, CDR1 is ENHRY and CDR2 is SYGVKD. Losses at the gene ends were 6 bases for V and 1 base for J; bases not matched to a gene: 4. There are 14 residues in the CDR3. The CDR3 loop reads CAISSGGTQETQYF. The CDR3 bases are TGTGCCATCAGCAGCGGGGGTACCCAAGAGACCCAGTACTTC.

V is TRBV30 and J is TRBJ2-1; 7 bases fit TRBD2. The germline CDR1 and CDR2 sequences are GTSNPN and SVGIG (reference sequence). The CDR3 has 15 amino acids. V lost 1 base, J lost 6 bases, and 9 bases stayed unmatched. The CDR3 here is CAWSGVAGVFNEQFF. The CDR3 DNA is TGTGCCTGGAGTGGGGTGGCGGGAGTGTTCAATGAGCAGTTCTTC.

This clone was detected only once. V is TRBV12-3 or TRBV12-4 and J is TRBJ2-3; D perhaps matches TRBD1 (6 bases). The CDR3 sequence is 13 residues long. V lost 6 bases and J 5 bases, leaving 12 bases between the germline ends. The chain's CDR3 is CASRVGQIDTQYF. DNA of the CDR3: TGTGCCAGCAGGGTCGGACAGATAGATACGCAGTATTTT.

The chain recombines TRBV7-9 with TRBJ1-3; no clear D gene. V lost 3 bases and J lost 9, with 9 bases in between. CDR3 length: 12 amino acids. Germline CDR1 SEHNR, CDR2 FQNEAQ (reference sequence). As DNA, the CDR3 is TGTGCCAGCAGCTTGGCCCCGGGCACCATATATTTT. Translation: CASSLAPGTIYF.

The chain has TRBV29-1 and TRBJ2-3, with a tentative D call TRBD1 (6 bases). The CDR3 consists of 12 residues. Germline loops: CDR1 SQVTM, CDR2 ANQGSEA. The ends were cut back, 5 bases at V and 6 bases at J, with 12 bases in the middle. CDR3 nucleotides: TGCAGCGTTAAGGGGGATGGGGATACGCAGTATTTT. As protein: CSVKGDGDTQYF.

V is TRBV7-5 and J is TRBJ1-5; the tabulated D call, TRBD1, remains unverified against the DNA. TRBV7-5 is reported as a pseudogene. CDR3 length: 17 residues. CDR3 sequence: CVRSPPDGTGGRQPQHF. CDR3 DNA sequence: TGTGTCAGAAGCCCCCCCGACGGGACAGGGGGCCGACAGCCCCAGCATTTT.

The rearrangement joins TRBV2 to TRBJ1-2, with D unresolved. Trimming pared 3 bases from V and 6 bases from J, leaving 11 bases between. Germline V gene lookup returns CDR1 SNHLY and CDR2 FYNNEI. The CDR3 loop spans 13 amino acids. The CDR3 DNA sequence: TGTGCCAGCAGTGATGATTTACAGAATGGCTACACCTTC. This gives the protein CASSDDLQNGYTF. Full variable domain (remainder filled in from reference TRBV2 and TRBJ1-2): EPEVTQTPSHQVTQMGQEVILRCVPISNHLYFYWYRQILGQKVEFLVSFYNNEISEKSEIFDDQFSVERPDGSNFTLKIRSTKLEDSAMYFCASSDDLQNGYTFGSGTRLTVV.

V gene TRBV30 combines with J gene TRBJ1-4; tentatively, D is TRBD1 (6 bases). The CDR3 runs to 15 residues. Germline V gene lookup returns CDR1 GTSNPN and CDR2 SVGIG (reference sequence). V lost 3 bases and J 0 bases, leaving 11 bases between the germline ends. The CDR3 here is CAWSEKGATNEKLFF. Here the CDR3 DNA reads TGTGCCTGGAGCGAAAAGGGGGCAACTAATGAAAAACTGTTTTTT.

The gene calls are TRBV9 and TRBJ1-1; no clear D gene. The CDR3 sequence is 11 residues long. In germline, CDR1 is SGDLS, CDR2 YYNGEE. The V gene lost 4 bases and the J gene lost 3 bases, with 4 bases spanning the gap. The CDR3 reads CASSPYTEAFF. DNA of the CDR3: TGTGCCAGCAGCCCCTACACTGAAGCTTTCTTT.

The sample holds one count of this clone. J is TRBJ1-5 and V is TRBV6-5; D uncertain. Per germline, CDR1 MNHEY and CDR2 SVGAGI. Deletions cut 1 base from V and 1 base from J, with 8 bases between. CDR3 length: 15 amino acids. The CDR3 protein is CASSYFSGSNQPQHF. CDR3 sequence (DNA): TGTGCCAGCAGTTACTTTTCCGGGAGCAATCAGCCCCAGCATTTT.

The V call is TRBV9, the J call TRBJ2-5, with D possibly TRBD1 on 5 matching bases. This CDR3 comprises 13 residues. Germline V CDR1 and CDR2: SGDLS, YYNGEE. The V end was cut by 3 bases, the J end by 2 bases, with 8 bases between. Written as DNA, the CDR3 is TGTGCCAGCAGCGCAGACAGTCAAGAGACCCAGTACTTC. Translation: CASSADSQETQYF.

The chain is built from TRBV3-1 (or the pseudogene TRBV3-2) and TRBJ2-5; tentative D call: TRBD2 (6 bases). This CDR3 is 16 amino acids long. Trimming shortened V by 4 bases and J by 4 bases, and 19 bases separated the two germline ends. Germline CDR1 LGHDT, CDR2 YNNKEL (reference sequence). The CDR3 sequence is CASSPLSWGVRETQYF. The DNA for the CDR3 is TGTGCCAGCAGCCCCCTATCGTGGGGGGTACGAGAGACCCAGTACTTC.

The chain is built from TRBV19 and TRBJ2-5, with TRBD2 matching over 11 bases. Per germline, CDR1 LNHDA and CDR2 SQIVND (reference sequence). The CDR3 is made up of 15 amino acids. V lost 6 bases, J lost 1 base, and 4 bases stayed unmatched. This chain's CDR3 is CASRRLAGPQETQYF. Written as DNA, the CDR3 is TGTGCCAGTAGGAGACTAGCGGGGCCCCAAGAGACCCAGTACTTC.

The gene calls are TRBV30 and TRBJ2-7; no clear D gene. The germline gives CDR1 GTSNPN, CDR2 SVGIG (reference sequence). V dropped 0 bases and J dropped 6 bases, with 9 bases sitting between them. The CDR3 runs 12 residues. The CDR3 spells CAWSVRWSEQYV. As DNA, the CDR3 is TGTGCCTGGAGTGTCAGGTGGTCCGAGCAGTACGTC.

The genes are TRBV6-2 or TRBV6-3 and TRBJ2-3; no clear D gene. Germline V gives CDR1 MNHEY, CDR2 SVGEGT. Trimming left V 2 bases short and J 2 bases short, with 5 bases between. The CDR3 is 13 residues long. Written as DNA, the CDR3 is TGTGCCAGCAGTTACCGTGTCACAGATACGCAGTATTTT. It specifies CASSYRVTDTQYF.